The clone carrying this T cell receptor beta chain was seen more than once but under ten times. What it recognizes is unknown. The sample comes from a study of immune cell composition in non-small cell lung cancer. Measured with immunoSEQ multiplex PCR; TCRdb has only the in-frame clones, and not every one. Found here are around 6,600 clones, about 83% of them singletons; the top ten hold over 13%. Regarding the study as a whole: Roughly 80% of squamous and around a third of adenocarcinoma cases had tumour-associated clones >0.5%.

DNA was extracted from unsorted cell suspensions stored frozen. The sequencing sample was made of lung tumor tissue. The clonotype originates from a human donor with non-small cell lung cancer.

This chain's CDR3 is CASSSGDSPLHF. The CDR3 nucleotides are TGTGCCAGCAGTTCCGGGGATTCACCCCTCCACTTT. The chain joins TRBV6-5 to TRBJ1-6; D is unresolved. The germline V gene has CDR1 MNHEY and CDR2 SVGAGI. V was pared by 4 bases and J by 8 bases, with 6 bases between. This CDR3 is 12 amino acids long.